This TCR beta chain was obtained from a study of blood T cell repertoires in COVID-19 (TCRdb year 2020). Notes on the research overall: Samples from collaborators originated in the United States, Italy and Spain and spanned both the acute and convalescent phases of COVID-19. The samples were drawn from two sources: the first 160 participants of the ongoing ImmuneRACE study, and 1,200 or so subjects contributed by 6 global collaborators. The material from the prospective study consisted of cDNA or gDNA derived from T cells, B-cell-depleted T cells, or PBMCs. HLA class I and class II types, where available, came from metadata supplied by the sample provider rather than from assay-based typing. Nearly every sample came with metadata listing a de-identified subject ID, COVID-19 status, age in years and sex. The dataset comprised deeply sampled blood TCRbeta repertoires from subjects exposed to, actively infected with, or recovered from COVID-19. A freely available public database, intended as a resource for researchers studying the immune response to SARS-CoV-2, is where the repertoires were released. Overall study results and their limits: Clinical and demographic metadata were provided uncurated, with the amount varying by source and participant.

From its cysteine to its phenylalanine, the CDR3 spans 15 amino acids. Only the CDR3 part of the read is kept: 45 bases, read in frame from the first base. V gives up 4 bases and J gives up 7 bases, and the segment between their germline ends measures 18 bases. CDR1 and CDR2 are drawn from the germline V gene (reference sequence): SGHKS, YYEKEE. TCRbeta CDR3 regions were amplified from genomic DNA by means of the immunoSEQ Assay, a bias-controlled multiplex PCR. The original pipeline was this. Within the assay, amplification of reference gene primers was used to estimate how many nucleated cells each sample contained. To quantify the absolute abundance of each unique TCRbeta CDR3 rearrangement, sequence reads were collapsed and filtered. For each sample, productive Simpson clonality was calculated as the square root of Simpson's diversity index across productive rearrangements. TCRdb took over this immuneACCESS table, retaining in-frame rearrangements with V and J assigned. Such tables are incomplete; in checked studies, under half of the missing clones stem from an unresolved V gene, and the remainder is unexplained. The DNA was the basis for D and trimming; V, J and clone size are from that table. This sample is represented by 220,000 or so clones; nearly 90% of them were singletons. Jointly, the top ten make up more than 12% of the sample.

This clone was detected once. Its antigen specificity is not known. No qualities accompany the bases; no much larger clone lies one base away. In the prospective study, participants were about 18 to 90 years old, resided in fewer than 25 geographic areas of the United States, and were enrolled through a virtual design. Cohort assignment in the prospective study relied on participant-reported clinical history from a screening survey and a study questionnaire. Exposed participants were defined as having been in contact with someone with a PCR-confirmed or clinician-diagnosed COVID-19 case within 2 weeks of study entry. In the prospective study, mobile phlebotomists collected whole blood, serum and a nasopharyngeal or oropharyngeal swab from each participant. Prospective study participants could optionally give additional blood draws and questionnaires over an approximately two-month period. Before DNA extraction, prospective study blood samples were shipped either frozen or at room temperature.

This TCR came from a man aged 25-40 years who had been exposed to COVID-19. Recombination linked TRBV5-5 to TRBJ2-1, with TRBD1 tentatively as D gene (5 bases match). The specimen was PBMCs or T cells enriched from blood (not recorded which). The DNA reads TGTGCCAGCAGCCCCTGGGCGAGATCAGGGAATGAGCAGTTCTTC. Translation gives CASSPWARSGNEQFF.